A selection of T cell receptor beta chains follows, all from one sample in a study of T cells after yellow fever vaccination. TCRdb itself ran the 5' RACE reads through MiXCR, one entry per CDR3 protein. The data contain hundreds of thousands of distinct CDR3 sequences, approximately 13% of them seen just once; the ten biggest clones take up around 14%. The material was PBMCs, obtained on the day of the yellow fever booster vaccination. Receptors originate from a man aged 30 to 39 who received the YFV17D yellow fever vaccine. The conserved cysteine and the conserved F or W are not part of the CDR3 here. The order of the fields is J gene, V gene, CDR3 length, CDR3 protein.

J gene: TRBJ2-2; V gene: TRBV7-9; CDR3 length: 13; CDR3 protein: ASSLGRGNTGELF
J gene: TRBJ1-4; V gene: TRBV5-1; CDR3 length: 12; CDR3 protein: ASKTGATNEKLF
J gene: TRBJ1-1; V gene: TRBV6-2/TRBV6-3; CDR3 length: 14; CDR3 protein: ASRIYLRGLNTEAF
J gene: TRBJ2-3; V gene: TRBV6-5; CDR3 length: 12; CDR3 protein: ASSYAGQLNTQY
J gene: TRBJ2-5; V gene: TRBV7-8; CDR3 length: 16; CDR3 protein: ASSLANGGRGYQETQY
J gene: TRBJ2-1; V gene: TRBV5-1; CDR3 length: 9; CDR3 protein: ASSSGRAQF
J gene: TRBJ1-5; V gene: TRBV2; CDR3 length: 13; CDR3 protein: ASSERGLGGQPQH
J gene: TRBJ2-7; V gene: TRBV18; CDR3 length: 17; CDR3 protein: ASSPRDTRLGGKNYEQY
J gene: TRBJ2-1; V gene: TRBV20-1; CDR3 length: 11; CDR3 protein: SASGTAANEQF
J gene: TRBJ2-7; V gene: TRBV12-3/TRBV12-4; CDR3 length: 13; CDR3 protein: ASSFATGVLDEQY
J gene: TRBJ2-5; V gene: TRBV5-1; CDR3 length: 11; CDR3 protein: ASSLAEGETQY
J gene: TRBJ2-5; V gene: TRBV20-1; CDR3 length: 12; CDR3 protein: SAPLRTFQETQY
J gene: TRBJ1-5; V gene: TRBV5-1; CDR3 length: 12; CDR3 protein: ASSLDGLDQPQH
J gene: TRBJ2-1; V gene: TRBV20-1; CDR3 length: 17; CDR3 protein: SASYPGTGGKFRLDEQF
J gene: TRBJ2-1; V gene: TRBV12-3/TRBV12-4; CDR3 length: 13; CDR3 protein: ASSVTGLFVNEQF
J gene: TRBJ1-5; V gene: TRBV10-3; CDR3 length: 10; CDR3 protein: AISESTEPQH
J gene: TRBJ2-1; V gene: TRBV9; CDR3 length: 14; CDR3 protein: ASSPGGGQGVNEQF
J gene: TRBJ2-3; V gene: TRBV19; CDR3 length: 12; CDR3 protein: ASSRRREMDTQY
J gene: TRBJ2-5; V gene: TRBV5-6; CDR3 length: 15; CDR3 protein: ASSSAGTSAGRETQY
J gene: TRBJ2-7; V gene: TRBV12-3/TRBV12-4; CDR3 length: 10; CDR3 protein: ASSLTKHEQY
J gene: TRBJ2-1; V gene: TRBV9; CDR3 length: 13; CDR3 protein: ASSVDRGLYNEQF
J gene: TRBJ2-4; V gene: TRBV20-1; CDR3 length: 11; CDR3 protein: SAIRGGESIQY
J gene: TRBJ2-1; V gene: TRBV20-1; CDR3 length: 17; CDR3 protein: SARGGLAGVTSSYNEQF
J gene: TRBJ1-6; V gene: TRBV7-3; CDR3 length: 11; CDR3 protein: ASSEGLSSPLH
J gene: TRBJ2-7; V gene: TRBV19; CDR3 length: 12; CDR3 protein: ASSPAGVSYEQY
J gene: TRBJ2-5; V gene: TRBV5-4; CDR3 length: 14; CDR3 protein: ASSLVALQGPGTQY
J gene: TRBJ1-3; V gene: TRBV7-6; CDR3 length: 12; CDR3 protein: ASSSTADGTTIY
J gene: TRBJ2-3; V gene: TRBV10-1; CDR3 length: 12; CDR3 protein: ASSKDRVPDTQY
J gene: TRBJ2-1; V gene: TRBV29-1; CDR3 length: 12; CDR3 protein: STTGTAPYNEQF
J gene: TRBJ1-2; V gene: TRBV20-1; CDR3 length: 11; CDR3 protein: SAGGQSLYGYT
J gene: TRBJ2-1; V gene: TRBV12-3/TRBV12-4; CDR3 length: 12; CDR3 protein: ASSSMAAYNEQF
J gene: TRBJ2-3; V gene: TRBV5-1; CDR3 length: 14; CDR3 protein: ASSLEGGRITDTQY
J gene: TRBJ2-1; V gene: TRBV2; CDR3 length: 12; CDR3 protein: ASSEGRGHNEQF
J gene: TRBJ2-5; V gene: TRBV3-1; CDR3 length: 14; CDR3 protein: ASSQPQWTEQKTQY
J gene: TRBJ2-1; V gene: TRBV7-8; CDR3 length: 9; CDR3 protein: ASRNTDEQF
J gene: TRBJ2-4; V gene: TRBV12-3/TRBV12-4; CDR3 length: 15; CDR3 protein: ASSTRPPQVAKNIQY
J gene: TRBJ2-1; V gene: TRBV30; CDR3 length: 12; CDR3 protein: ASGLTSSYNEQF
J gene: TRBJ2-5; V gene: TRBV12-3/TRBV12-4; CDR3 length: 11; CDR3 protein: ATKTSGQETQY
J gene: TRBJ2-7; V gene: TRBV7-9; CDR3 length: 9; CDR3 protein: ASSWDYEQY
J gene: TRBJ2-3; V gene: TRBV20-1; CDR3 length: 9; CDR3 protein: SSAVRDTQY
J gene: TRBJ2-7; V gene: TRBV12-3/TRBV12-4; CDR3 length: 13; CDR3 protein: ASSLERTPNYEQY
J gene: TRBJ1-6; V gene: TRBV7-3; CDR3 length: 16; CDR3 protein: ASSLTGTGSSYNSPLH
J gene: TRBJ2-7; V gene: TRBV29-1; CDR3 length: 9; CDR3 protein: SVGDTYEQY
J gene: TRBJ2-3; V gene: TRBV5-4; CDR3 length: 17; CDR3 protein: ASSLVGRPADPLTDTQY
J gene: TRBJ1-2; V gene: TRBV5-1; CDR3 length: 13; CDR3 protein: ASSFGQGRFHGYT
J gene: TRBJ2-2; V gene: TRBV5-1; CDR3 length: 12; CDR3 protein: ASSERTNTGELF
J gene: TRBJ1-6; V gene: TRBV12-3/TRBV12-4; CDR3 length: 14; CDR3 protein: ASSLSRGGAGSPLH
J gene: TRBJ1-6; V gene: TRBV15; CDR3 length: 13; CDR3 protein: ATSRDDGGGSPLH
J gene: TRBJ2-1; V gene: TRBV12-3/TRBV12-4; CDR3 length: 12; CDR3 protein: ASSGTGRYNEQF